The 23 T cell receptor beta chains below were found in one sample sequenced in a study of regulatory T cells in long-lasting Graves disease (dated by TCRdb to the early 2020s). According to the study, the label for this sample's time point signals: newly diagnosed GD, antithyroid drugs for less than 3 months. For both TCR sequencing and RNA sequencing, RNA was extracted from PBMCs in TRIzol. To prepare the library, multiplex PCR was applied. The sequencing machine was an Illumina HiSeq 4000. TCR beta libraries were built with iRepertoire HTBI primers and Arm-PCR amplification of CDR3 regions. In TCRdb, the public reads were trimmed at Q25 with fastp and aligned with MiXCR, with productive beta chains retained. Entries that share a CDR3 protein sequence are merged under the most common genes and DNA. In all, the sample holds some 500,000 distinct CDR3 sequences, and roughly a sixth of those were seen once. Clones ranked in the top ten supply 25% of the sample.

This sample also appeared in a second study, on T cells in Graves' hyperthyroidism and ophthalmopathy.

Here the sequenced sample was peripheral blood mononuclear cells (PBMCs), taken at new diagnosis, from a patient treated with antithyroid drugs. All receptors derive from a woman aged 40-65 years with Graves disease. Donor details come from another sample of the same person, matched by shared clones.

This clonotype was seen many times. The CDR3 is CASSLQTGLATEAFF. For the CDR3, the DNA is TGTGCCAGCAGCCTCCAGACAGGGTTGGCCACTGAAGCTTTCTTT. This chain joins TRBV12-3 or TRBV12-4 and TRBJ1-1, with TRBD1 matching 7 bases. This CDR3 is 15 amino acids long. Germline trimming cut 6 bases from V and 4 bases from J; bases unmatched to any gene: 11.

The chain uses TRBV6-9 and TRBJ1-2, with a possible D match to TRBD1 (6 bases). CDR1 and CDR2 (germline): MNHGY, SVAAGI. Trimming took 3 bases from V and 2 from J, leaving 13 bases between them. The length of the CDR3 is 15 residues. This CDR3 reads CASSYSDRRNYGYTF. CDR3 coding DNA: TGTGCCAGCAGTTACTCCGACAGGCGGAACTATGGCTACACCTTC.

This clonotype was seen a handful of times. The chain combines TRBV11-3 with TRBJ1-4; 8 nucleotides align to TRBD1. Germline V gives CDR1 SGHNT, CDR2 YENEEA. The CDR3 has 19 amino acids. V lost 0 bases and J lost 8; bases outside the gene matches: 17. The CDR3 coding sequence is TGTGCCAGCAGCTTAGATCCCAGGACAGGGTCGTCCGGAGGGGAAAAACTGTTTTTT. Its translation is CASSLDPRTGSSGGEKLFF.

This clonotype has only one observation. Here the CDR3 DNA reads TGCGCCAGCAGCCAATTACACTTCAGCTCCTACGAGCAGTACTTC. It is translated as CASSQLHFSSYEQYF. The chain employs TRBV4-1 and TRBJ2-7, with D unclear. V lost 2 bases and J lost 0, with 11 bases in between. In germline, CDR1 is MGHRA, CDR2 YSYEKL. This CDR3 spans 15 amino acids.

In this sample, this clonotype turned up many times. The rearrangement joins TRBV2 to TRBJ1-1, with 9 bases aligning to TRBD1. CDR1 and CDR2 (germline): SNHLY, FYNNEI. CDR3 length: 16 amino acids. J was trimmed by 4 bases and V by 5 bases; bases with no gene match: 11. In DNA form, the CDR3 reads TGTGCCAGCAGTTATACAGGGGGCGCTAGTAGCACTGAAGCTTTCTTT. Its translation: CASSYTGGASSTEAFF.

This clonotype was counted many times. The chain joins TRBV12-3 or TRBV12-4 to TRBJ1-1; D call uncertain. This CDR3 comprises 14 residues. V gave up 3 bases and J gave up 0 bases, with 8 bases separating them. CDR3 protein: CASSFASMNTEAFF. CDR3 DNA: TGTGCCAGCAGTTTCGCCAGTATGAACACTGAAGCTTTCTTT.

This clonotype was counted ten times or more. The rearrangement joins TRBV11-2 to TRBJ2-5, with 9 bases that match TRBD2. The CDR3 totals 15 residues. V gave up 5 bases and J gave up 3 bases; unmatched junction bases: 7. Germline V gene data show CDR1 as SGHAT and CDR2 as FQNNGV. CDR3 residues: CASSRDVAGEETQYF. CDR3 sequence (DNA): TGTGCCAGCAGCCGCGACGTAGCGGGGGAAGAGACCCAGTACTTC.

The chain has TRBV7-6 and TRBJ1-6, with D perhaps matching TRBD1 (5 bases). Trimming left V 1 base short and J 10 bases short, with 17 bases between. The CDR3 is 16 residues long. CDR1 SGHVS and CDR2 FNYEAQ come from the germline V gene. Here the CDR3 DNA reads TGTGCCAGCAGCTTAGATGGAGGGGCGACGGGATCACCCCTCCACTTT. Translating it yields CASSLDGGATGSPLHF.

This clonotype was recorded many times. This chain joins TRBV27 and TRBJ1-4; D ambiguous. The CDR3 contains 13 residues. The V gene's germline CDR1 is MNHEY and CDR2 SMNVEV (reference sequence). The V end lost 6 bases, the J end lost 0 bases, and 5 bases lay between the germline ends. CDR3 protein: CASRAATNEKLFF. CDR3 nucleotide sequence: TGTGCCAGCAGAGCCGCAACTAATGAAAAACTGTTTTTT.

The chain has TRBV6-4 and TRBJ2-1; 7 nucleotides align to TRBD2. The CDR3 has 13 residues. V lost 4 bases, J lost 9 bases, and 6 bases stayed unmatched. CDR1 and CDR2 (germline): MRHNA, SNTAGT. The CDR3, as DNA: TGTGCCAGCAGTGTGGTAGCGGGCGGTGAGCAGTTCTTC. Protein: CASSVVAGGEQFF.

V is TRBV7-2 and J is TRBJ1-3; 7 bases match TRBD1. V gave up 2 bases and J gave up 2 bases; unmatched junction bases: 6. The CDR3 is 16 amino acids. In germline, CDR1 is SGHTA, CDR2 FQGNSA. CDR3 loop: CASSLNPGGAGNTIYF. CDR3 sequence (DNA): TGTGCCAGCAGCTTAAATCCAGGGGGAGCTGGAAACACCATATATTTT.

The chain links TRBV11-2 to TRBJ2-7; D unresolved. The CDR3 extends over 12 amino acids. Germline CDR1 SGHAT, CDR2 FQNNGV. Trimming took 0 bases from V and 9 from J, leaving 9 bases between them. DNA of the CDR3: TGTGCCAGCAGCTTAGAAACCAGGAGGCAGTACTTC. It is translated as CASSLETRRQYF.

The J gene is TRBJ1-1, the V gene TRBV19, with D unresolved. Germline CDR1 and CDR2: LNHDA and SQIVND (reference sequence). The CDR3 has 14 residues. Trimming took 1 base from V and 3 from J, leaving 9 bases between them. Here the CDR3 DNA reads TGTGCCAGTAGTATAGCAGCGGGGTACACTGAAGCTTTCTTT. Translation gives CASSIAAGYTEAFF.

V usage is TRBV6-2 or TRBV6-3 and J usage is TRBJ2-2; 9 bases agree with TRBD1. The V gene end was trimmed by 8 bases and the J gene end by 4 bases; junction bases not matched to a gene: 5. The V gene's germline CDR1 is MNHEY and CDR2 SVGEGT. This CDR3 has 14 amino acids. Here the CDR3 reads CASRQGGSTGELFF. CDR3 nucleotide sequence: TGTGCCAGCCGACAGGGGGGAAGCACCGGGGAGCTGTTTTTT.

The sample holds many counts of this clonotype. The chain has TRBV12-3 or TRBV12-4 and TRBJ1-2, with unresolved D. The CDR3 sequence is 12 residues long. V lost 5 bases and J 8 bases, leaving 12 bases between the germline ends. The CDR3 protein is CASSPQNRGYTF. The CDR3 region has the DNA TGTGCCAGCAGTCCTCAAAATCGCGGCTACACCTTC.

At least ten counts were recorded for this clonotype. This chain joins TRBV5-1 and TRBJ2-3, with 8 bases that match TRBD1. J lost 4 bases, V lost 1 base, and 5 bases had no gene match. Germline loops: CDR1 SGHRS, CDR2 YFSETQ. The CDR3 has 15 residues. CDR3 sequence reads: CASSLLGQVADTQYF. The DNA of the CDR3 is TGCGCCAGCAGCTTGTTGGGACAGGTCGCAGATACGCAGTATTTT.

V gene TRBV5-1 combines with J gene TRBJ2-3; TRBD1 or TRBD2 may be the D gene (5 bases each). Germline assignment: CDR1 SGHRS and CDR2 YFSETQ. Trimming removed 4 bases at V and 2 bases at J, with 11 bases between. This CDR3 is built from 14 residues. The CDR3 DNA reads TGCGCCAGCAGCCGTCGGGACCCCACAGATACGCAGTATTTT. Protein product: CASSRRDPTDTQYF.

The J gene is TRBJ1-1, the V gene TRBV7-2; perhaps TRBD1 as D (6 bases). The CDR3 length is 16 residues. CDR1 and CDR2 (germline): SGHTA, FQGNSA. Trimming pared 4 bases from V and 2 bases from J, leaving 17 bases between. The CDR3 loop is CASSSYGQRPNTEAFF. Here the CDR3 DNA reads TGTGCCAGCAGCTCATACGGACAGAGGCCTAACACTGAAGCTTTCTTT.

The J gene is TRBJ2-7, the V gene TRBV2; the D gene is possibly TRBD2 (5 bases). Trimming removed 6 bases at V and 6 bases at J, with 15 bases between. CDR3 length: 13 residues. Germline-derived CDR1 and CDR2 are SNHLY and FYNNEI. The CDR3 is CASSPDSFGEQYF. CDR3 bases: TGTGCCAGCAGCCCGGACTCGTTCGGCGAGCAGTACTTC.

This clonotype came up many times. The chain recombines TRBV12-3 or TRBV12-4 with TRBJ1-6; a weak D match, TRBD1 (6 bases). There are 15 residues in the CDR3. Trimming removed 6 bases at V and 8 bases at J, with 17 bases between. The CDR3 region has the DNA TGTGCCAGCAGCTCCCGCCAGGGGCGGGATTCACCCCTCCACTTT. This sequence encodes CASSSRQGRDSPLHF.

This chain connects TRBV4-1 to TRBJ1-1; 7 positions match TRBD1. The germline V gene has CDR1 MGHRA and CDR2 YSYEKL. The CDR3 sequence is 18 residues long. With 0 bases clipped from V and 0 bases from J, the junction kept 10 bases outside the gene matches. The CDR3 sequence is CASSQDRGQRAMNTEAFF. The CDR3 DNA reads TGCGCCAGCAGCCAAGATAGGGGACAGAGGGCTATGAACACTGAAGCTTTCTTT.

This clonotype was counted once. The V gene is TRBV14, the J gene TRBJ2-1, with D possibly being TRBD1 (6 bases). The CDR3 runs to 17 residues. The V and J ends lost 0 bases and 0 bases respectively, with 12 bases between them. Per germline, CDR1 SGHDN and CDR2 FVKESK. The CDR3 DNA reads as TGTGCCAGCAGCCAAGACAGGGGTCCTCTCTCCTACAATGAGCAGTTCTTC. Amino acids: CASSQDRGPLSYNEQFF.

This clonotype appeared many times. CDR3: CASSSLGREAFF. The CDR3 region has the DNA TGTGCCAGCAGTTCCCTCGGACGGGAAGCTTTCTTT. J is TRBJ1-1 and V is TRBV27, with unresolved D. Trimming pared 4 bases from V and 8 bases from J, leaving 11 bases between. This CDR3 is 12 amino acids long. Germline lookup yields CDR1 MNHEY and CDR2 SMNVEV (reference sequence).